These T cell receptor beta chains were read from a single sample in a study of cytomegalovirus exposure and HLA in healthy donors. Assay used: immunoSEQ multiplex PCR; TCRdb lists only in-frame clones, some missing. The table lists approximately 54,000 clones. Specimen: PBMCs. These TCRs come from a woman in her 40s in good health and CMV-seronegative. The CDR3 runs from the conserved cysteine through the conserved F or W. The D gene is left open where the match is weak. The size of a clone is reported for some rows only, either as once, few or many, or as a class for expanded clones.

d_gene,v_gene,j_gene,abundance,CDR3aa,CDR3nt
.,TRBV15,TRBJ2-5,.,CATSSRGNQETQYF,TGTGCCACCAGCAGTCGGGGGAACCAAGAGACCCAGTACTTC
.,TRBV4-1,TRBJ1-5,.,CASSQGALAPGQPQHF,TGCGCCAGCAGCCAAGGGGCTTTGGCCCCGGGGCAGCCCCAGCATTTT
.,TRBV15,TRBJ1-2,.,CATSRAREGGYTF,TGTGCCACCAGCCGGGCCAGGGAGGGTGGCTACACCTTC
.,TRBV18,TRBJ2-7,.,CASSPTVGYEQYF,TGTGCCAGCTCACCGACAGTAGGTTATGAGCAGTACTTC
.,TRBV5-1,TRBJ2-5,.,CASSLSRTEETQYF,TGCGCCAGCAGCTTGTCCAGGACAGAGGAGACCCAGTACTTC
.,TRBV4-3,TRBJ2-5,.,CASSQDGGLQETQYF,TGCGCCAGCAGCCAAGATGGAGGCCTTCAAGAGACCCAGTACTTC
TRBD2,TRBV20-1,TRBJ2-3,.,CSATSGMAQYF,TGCAGTGCTACCAGCGGGATGGCGCAGTATTTT
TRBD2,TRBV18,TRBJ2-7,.,CASSSFGGTSGSYEQYF,TGTGCCAGCTCGTCCTTCGGGGGGACTAGCGGGTCCTACGAGCAGTACTTC
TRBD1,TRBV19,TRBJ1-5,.,CASSGTGDQPQHF,TGTGCCAGTAGTGGGACAGGGGATCAGCCCCAGCATTTT
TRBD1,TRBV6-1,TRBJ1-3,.,CASSEQGASGNTIYF,TGTGCCAGCAGTGAACAGGGGGCCTCTGGAAACACCATATATTTT
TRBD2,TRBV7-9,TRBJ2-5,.,CASSSSGTGETQYF,TGTGCCAGCAGCTCCAGCGGGACGGGAGAGACCCAGTACTTC
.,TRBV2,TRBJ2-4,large,CASGKLQASGIQYF,TGTGCCAGCGGGAAGCTACAGGCCTCCGGGATTCAGTACTTC
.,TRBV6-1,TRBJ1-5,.,CASSDQGMSQPQHF,TGTGCCAGCAGTGATCAGGGTATGAGTCAGCCCCAGCATTTT
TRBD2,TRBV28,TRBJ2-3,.,CASSSSGGTGTQYF,TGTGCCAGCAGTAGTAGCGGGGGCACAGGTACGCAGTATTTT
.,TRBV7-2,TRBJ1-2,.,CASSLVGRANYGYTF,TGTGCCAGCAGCTTAGTTGGCAGGGCCAACTATGGCTACACCTTC
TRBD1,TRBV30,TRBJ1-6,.,CAWRTGQGFSPLHF,TGTGCCTGGAGGACGGGACAGGGCTTCTCACCCCTCCACTTT
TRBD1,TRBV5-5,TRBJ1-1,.,CASSLESQGATTEAFF,TGTGCCAGCAGCTTGGAATCCCAGGGGGCCACCACTGAAGCTTTCTTT
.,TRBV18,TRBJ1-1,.,CASSRNEGDSNTEAFF,TGTGCCAGCTCACGAAACGAAGGGGACTCGAACACTGAAGCTTTCTTT
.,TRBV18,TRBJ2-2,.,CASSPNGGGGYTGELFF,TGTGCCAGCTCACCAAACGGGGGAGGAGGCTACACCGGGGAGCTGTTTTTT
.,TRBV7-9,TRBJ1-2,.,CASSPFEGGYTF,TGTGCCAGCAGTCCCTTTGAGGGTGGCTACACCTTC
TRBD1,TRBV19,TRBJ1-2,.,CASRTPGQAQGYTF,TGTGCCAGTAGGACCCCGGGACAGGCGCAGGGCTACACCTTC
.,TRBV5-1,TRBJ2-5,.,CASRLEQETQYF,TGCGCCAGCAGGCTAGAACAAGAGACCCAGTACTTC
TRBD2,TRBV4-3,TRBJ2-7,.,CASSQAAAGGYEQYF,TGCGCCAGCAGCCAAGCCGCAGCGGGAGGCTACGAGCAGTACTTC
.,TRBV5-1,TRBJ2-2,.,CASSQGPRGELFF,TGCGCCAGCAGTCAAGGCCCTAGAGGGGAGCTGTTTTTT
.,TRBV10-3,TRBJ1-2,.,CAISESSGGLNYGYTF,TGTGCCATCAGTGAGTCGAGCGGGGGGCTTAACTATGGCTACACCTTC
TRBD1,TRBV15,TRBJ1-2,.,CATSSGTANYGYTF,TGTGCCACCAGCAGCGGGACAGCAAACTATGGCTACACCTTC
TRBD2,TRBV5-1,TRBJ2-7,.,CASSQGLAGIEQYF,TGCGCCAGCAGCCAAGGACTAGCGGGGATCGAGCAGTACTTC
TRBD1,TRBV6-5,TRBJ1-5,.,CASSYDRDLADAQHF,TGTGCCAGCAGTTACGACAGGGACTTAGCCGATGCCCAGCATTTT
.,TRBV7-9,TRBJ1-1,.,CASSLVVGRDVDNTEAFF,TGTGCCAGCAGCTTAGTTGTAGGGAGGGACGTGGACAACACTGAAGCTTTCTTT
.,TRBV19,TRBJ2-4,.,CASSGTSAKNIQYF,TGTGCCAGTAGCGGGACTTCGGCCAAAAACATTCAGTACTTC
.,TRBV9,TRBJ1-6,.,CASSVDRRDNSPLHF,TGTGCCAGCAGCGTAGACAGGAGAGATAATTCACCCCTCCACTTT
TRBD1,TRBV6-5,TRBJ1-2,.,CASSYLQGAVYGYTF,TGTGCCAGCAGTTACCTACAGGGGGCGGTCTATGGCTACACCTTC
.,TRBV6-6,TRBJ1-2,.,CASSYPGGGEIGYTF,TGTGCCAGCAGTTACCCCGGGGGGGGTGAAATTGGCTACACCTTC
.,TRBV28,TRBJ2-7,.,CASSLYRAYEQYF,TGTGCCAGCAGTTTATACAGGGCCTACGAGCAGTACTTC
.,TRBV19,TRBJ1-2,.,CASSIGRRGGGGGEDGYTF,TGTGCCAGTAGTATAGGCCGACGCGGCGGTGGAGGGGGGGAGGATGGCTACACCTTC
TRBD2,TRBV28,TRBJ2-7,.,CASSSPTGGRVHEQYF,TGTGCCAGCAGTTCTCCTACGGGCGGGAGGGTCCACGAGCAGTACTTC
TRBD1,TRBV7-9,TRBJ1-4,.,CASSFSDRAREKLFF,TGTGCCAGCAGCTTTTCCGACAGGGCACGAGAAAAACTGTTTTTT
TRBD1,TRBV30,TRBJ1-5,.,CAWSPGGFQPQHF,TGTGCCTGGAGTCCAGGGGGCTTTCAGCCCCAGCATTTT
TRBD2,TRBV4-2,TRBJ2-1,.,CASSQDMTSGTYNEQFF,TGTGCCAGCAGCCAAGATATGACTAGCGGGACGTACAATGAGCAGTTCTTC
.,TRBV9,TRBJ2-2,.,CASSAIDFANTGELFF,TGTGCCAGCAGCGCGATTGACTTCGCGAACACCGGGGAGCTGTTTTTT
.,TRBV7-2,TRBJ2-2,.,CASSLVGPNTGELFF,TGTGCCAGCAGCTTAGTCGGTCCGAACACCGGGGAGCTGTTTTTT
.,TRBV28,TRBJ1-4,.,CASSPPGTTNEKLFF,TGTGCCAGCAGTCCCCCAGGCACAACTAATGAAAAACTGTTTTTT
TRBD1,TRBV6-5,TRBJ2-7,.,CASSGQGYEQYF,TGTGCCAGCAGTGGACAGGGCTACGAGCAGTACTTC
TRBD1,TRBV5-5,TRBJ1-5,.,CASSLGDSGQPQHF,TGTGCCAGCAGCTTGGGGGACAGTGGTCAGCCCCAGCATTTT
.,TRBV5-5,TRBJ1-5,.,CASSLKLSGNQPQHF,TGTGCCAGCAGCTTGAAATTGTCGGGGAATCAGCCCCAGCATTTT
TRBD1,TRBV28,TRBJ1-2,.,CASSHRDRGFGGYTF,TGTGCCAGCAGTCACCGGGACAGGGGGTTTGGGGGCTACACCTTC